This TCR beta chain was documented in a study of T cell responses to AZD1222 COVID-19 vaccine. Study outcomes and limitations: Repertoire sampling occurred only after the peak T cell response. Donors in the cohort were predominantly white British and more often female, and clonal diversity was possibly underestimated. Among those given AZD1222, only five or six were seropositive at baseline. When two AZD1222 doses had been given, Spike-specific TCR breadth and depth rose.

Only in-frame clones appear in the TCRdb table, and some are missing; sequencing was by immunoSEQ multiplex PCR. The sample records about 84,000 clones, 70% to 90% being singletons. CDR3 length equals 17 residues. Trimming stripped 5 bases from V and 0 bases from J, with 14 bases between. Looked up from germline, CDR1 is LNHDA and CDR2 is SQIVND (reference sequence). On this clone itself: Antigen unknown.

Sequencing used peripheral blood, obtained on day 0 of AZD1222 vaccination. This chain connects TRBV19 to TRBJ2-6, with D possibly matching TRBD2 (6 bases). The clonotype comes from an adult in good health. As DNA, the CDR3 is TGTGCCAGTAGTCCGACTAGGAGGGACTCTGGGGCCAACGTCCTGACTTTC. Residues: CASSPTRRDSGANVLTF. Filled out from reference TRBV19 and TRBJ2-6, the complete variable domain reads DGGITQSPKYLFRKEGQNVTLSCEQNLNHDAMYWYRQDPGQGLRLIYYSQIVNDFQKGDIAEGYSVSREKKESFPLTVTSAQKNPTAFYLCASSPTRRDSGANVLTFGAGSRLTVL.